These 9 T cell receptor beta chains originate from one sample sequenced in a study of T cell responses to AZD1222 COVID-19 vaccine (dated by TCRdb to the early 2020s). The library came from the immunoSEQ multiplex PCR assay. The table comes from immuneACCESS by way of TCRdb, which keeps in-frame sequences with V and J called. Part of the clones is missing from these tables; in studies checked, under half for an unresolved V gene and the rest for unknown reasons. The table for this sample lists around 96,000 clones; over 75% of them were counted only once. The leading ten clones occupy 2.5% to 3.5% of the sample. The sample's time point label, in plain terms: baseline before first vaccination. This specimen was peripheral blood, taken on day 0 of AZD1222 vaccination. Every receptor here comes from an adult in good health.

The chain has TRBV9 and TRBJ2-3; D remains ambiguous. Deletions cut 4 bases from V and 4 bases from J, with 10 bases between. Germline CDR1 is SGDLS and CDR2 is YYNGEE. This CDR3 has 13 amino acids. Written as DNA, the CDR3 is TGTGCCAGCAGCCTCGCCCGCGCAGATACGCAGTATTTT. Translated, it gives CASSLARADTQYF.

This rearrangement joins TRBV7-2 to TRBJ1-2; no firm D call. The CDR3 covers 12 residues. The V gene lost 1 base and the J gene lost 8 bases, with 8 bases spanning the gap. From germline, CDR1 is SGHTA and CDR2 FQGNSA. CDR3 in DNA: TGTGCCAGCAGCTTAGTAGGGCGAGGCTACACCTTC. Protein product: CASSLVGRGYTF. Full variable domain (rest looked up from reference TRBV7-2 and TRBJ1-2): GAGVSQSPSNKVTEKGKDVELRCDPISGHTALYWYRQSLGQGLEFLIYFQGNSAPDKSGLPSDRFSAERTGGSVSTLTIQRTQQEDSAVYLCASSLVGRGYTFGSGTRLTVV.

The chain couples TRBV25-1 to TRBJ1-4; D ambiguous. The CDR3 contains 16 residues. Trimming shortened V by 4 bases and J by 7 bases, and 19 bases separated the two germline ends. From germline, CDR1 is MGHDK and CDR2 SYGVNS. The CDR3 is CASSAYGLQVSEKLFF. The CDR3 DNA reads TGTGCCAGCAGTGCTTACGGTCTCCAAGTATCTGAAAAACTGTTTTTT. The entire variable domain, with the rest obtained from reference TRBV25-1 and TRBJ1-4, is as follows: EADIYQTPRYLVIGTGKKITLECSQTMGHDKMYWYQQDPGMELHLIHYSYGVNSTEKGDLSSESTVSRIRTEHFPLTLESARPSHTSQYLCASSAYGLQVSEKLFFGSGTQLSVL.

This chain joins TRBV9 and TRBJ2-7; 10 bases agree with TRBD1. There are 18 residues in the CDR3. The germline V gene has CDR1 SGDLS and CDR2 YYNGEE. The ends lost 0 bases at V and 2 bases at J; junction bases unmatched: 11. This CDR3 is CASSVGRTGGAYAYEQYF. Written as DNA, the CDR3 is TGTGCCAGCAGCGTAGGAAGGACAGGGGGTGCATATGCCTACGAGCAGTACTTC. Full variable domain (rest looked up from reference TRBV9 and TRBJ2-7): DSGVTQTPKHLITATGQRVTLRCSPRSGDLSVYWYQQSLDQGLQFLIQYYNGEERAKGNILERFSAQQFPDLHSELNLSSLELGDSALYFCASSVGRTGGAYAYEQYFGPGTRLTVT.

The CDR3 coding sequence is TGTGCCAGCAGCTTAGTAGAATATAGAAACACCATATATTTT. This translates into CASSLVEYRNTIYF. V gene TRBV7-9 combines with J gene TRBJ1-3; D gene ambiguous. The CDR3 has 14 amino acids. Germline CDR1 and CDR2: SEHNR and FQNEAQ (reference sequence). Trimming took off 1 base at V and 5 bases at J, with 9 bases between the two ends.

The chain has TRBV5-6 and TRBJ1-2, with D perhaps TRBD1 (5 bases). The CDR3 covers 13 residues. Trimming removed 3 bases from V and 4 bases from J, with 10 bases in between. Germline V CDR1 and CDR2: SGHDT, YYEEEE. The DNA of the CDR3 is TGTGCCAGCAGCTGGGACGGATCCTATGGCTACACCTTC. Protein sequence: CASSWDGSYGYTF.

V and J are TRBV11-2 and TRBJ2-2, with unresolved D. Trimming stripped 5 bases from V and 7 bases from J, with 8 bases between. Germline values: CDR1 SGHAT, CDR2 FQNNGV. The CDR3 runs to 12 residues. CDR3 sequence reads: CASSPLGGELFF. The CDR3 bases are TGTGCCAGCAGCCCACTTGGCGGGGAGCTGTTTTTT.

This chain uses TRBV19 with TRBJ2-6; either TRBD1 or TRBD2 may supply D (6 bases each). Trimming stripped 5 bases from V and 3 bases from J, with 11 bases between. CDR1 is LNHDA and CDR2 is SQIVND in the germline V gene (reference sequence). The CDR3 loop spans 15 amino acids. The CDR3 region has the DNA TGTGCCAGTAGTGTAGGGGGGCATGGGGCCAACGTCCTGACTTTC. Its translation is CASSVGGHGANVLTF.

This clone showed up just a few times. The CDR3 protein is CASSRLAGVNTDTQYF. The CDR3 nucleotides are TGTGCCAGCAGCCGACTAGCGGGGGTGAACACAGATACGCAGTATTTT. This chain uses TRBV14 with TRBJ2-3; 12 nucleotides agree with TRBD2. Looked up from germline, CDR1 is SGHDN and CDR2 is FVKESK. V shed 4 bases and J 2 bases; nucleotides not matched to a gene: 4. The CDR3 loop spans 16 amino acids.